This TCR beta chain was documented in a study of blood T cell repertoires in COVID-19. The wider study: Specimens from acute and convalescent COVID-19 originated in the United States, Italy and Spain. Sources were T cells, B-cell-depleted T cells, or PBMCs; the material itself was cDNA or gDNA.

Original analysis: From reference gene primer amplification, estimates of nucleated cell counts were derived. The repertoire was sequenced with immunoSEQ multiplex PCR; TCRdb's copy has only in-frame clones and lacks some. That table is the source of V, J and clone size, and D and trimming were worked out from the DNA. Here the sample spans over 130,000 clones, 65% to 90% being singletons. Trimming removed 0 bases from V and 4 bases from J; junction bases left unmatched: 3. Per the germline V gene, CDR1 is SQVTM and CDR2 is ANQGSEA. CDR3 length equals 14 residues. This clone was detected a few times. The V call is TRBV29-1, the J call TRBJ2-3; 8 bases match TRBD2. Sequencing was performed on peripheral blood. This sequence was found in a man in his 70s with acute or convalescent COVID-19. CDR3 coding DNA: TGCAGCGTTGAAGAAGCGGGAGTGGCAGATACGCAGTATTTT. Translated: CSVEEAGVADTQYF.